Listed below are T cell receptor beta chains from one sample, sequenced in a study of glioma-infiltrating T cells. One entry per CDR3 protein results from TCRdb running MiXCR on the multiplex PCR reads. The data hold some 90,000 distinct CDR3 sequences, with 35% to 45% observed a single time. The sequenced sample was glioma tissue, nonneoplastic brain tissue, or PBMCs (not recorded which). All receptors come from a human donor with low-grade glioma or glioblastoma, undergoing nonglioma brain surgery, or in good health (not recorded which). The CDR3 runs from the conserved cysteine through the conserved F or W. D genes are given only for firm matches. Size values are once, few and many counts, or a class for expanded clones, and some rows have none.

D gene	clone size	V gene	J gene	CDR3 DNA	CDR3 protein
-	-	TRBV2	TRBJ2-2	TGTGCCAGCAGTGCCGGACTAGGGGGGGGGTTCATCGGGGAGCTGTTTTTT	CASSAGLGGGFIGELFF
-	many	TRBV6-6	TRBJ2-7	TGTGCCAGCAGTTACCCCGGAGGGGAGCAGTACTTC	CASSYPGGEQYF
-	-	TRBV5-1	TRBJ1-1	TGCGCCAGCAGCCCACAGGGACGGAGGAGCACTGAAGCTTTCTTT	CASSPQGRRSTEAFF
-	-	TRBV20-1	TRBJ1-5	TGCAGTGCTAGCGGCAGGGACAATCAGCCCCAGCATTTT	CSASGRDNQPQHF
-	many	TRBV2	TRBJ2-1	TGTGCCAGCAGTGAGTCTCGCAGCCCACCAAACCAGAATGAGCAGTTCTTC	CASSESRSPPNQNEQFF
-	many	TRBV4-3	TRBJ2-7	TGCGCCAGCAGCCAAGATGAGCAGGCCTCCTACGAGCAGTACTTC	CASSQDEQASYEQYF
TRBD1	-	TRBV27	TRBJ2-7	TGTGCCAGCACTCACTCCCGGGACAGACCCTACGAGCAGTACTTC	CASTHSRDRPYEQYF
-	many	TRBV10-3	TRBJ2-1	TGTGCCATCAGTGTATCGGGTGAGCAGTTCTTC	CAISVSGEQFF
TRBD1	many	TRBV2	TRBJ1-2	TGTGCCAGCGCCCTCCAGGGACAGTATGGCTACACCTTC	CASALQGQYGYTF
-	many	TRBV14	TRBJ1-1	TGTGCCAGCAGCCAAGAATGGGGGGGTGCAGCTTTCTTT	CASSQEWGGAAFF
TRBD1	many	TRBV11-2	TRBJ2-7	TGTGCCAGCACCGGGACAGGGGTGGGCGAGCAGTACTTC	CASTGTGVGEQYF
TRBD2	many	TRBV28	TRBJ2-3	TGTGCCAGCAGTCTCCTCGCCGGGACTAGCGGGGCCTTCACAGATACGCAGTATTTT	CASSLLAGTSGAFTDTQYF
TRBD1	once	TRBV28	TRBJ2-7	TGTGCCAGCAGTTTAAGGGGACAGGGGGGGTACGAGCAGTACTTC	CASSLRGQGGYEQYF
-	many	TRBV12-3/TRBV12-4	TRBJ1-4	TGTGCCAGCAGAGTCTCGGGGCTTGGTGAAAAACTGTTTTTT	CASRVSGLGEKLFF
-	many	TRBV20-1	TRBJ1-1	TGCAGTGCATCGGGGGGAGGAAGTAAGAACACTGAAGCTTTCTTT	CSASGGGSKNTEAFF
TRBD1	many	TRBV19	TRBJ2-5	TGTGCCAGTAGTACCAAGGGGGCCCTGGGACAAGAGACCCAGTACTTC	CASSTKGALGQETQYF
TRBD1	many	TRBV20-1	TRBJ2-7	TGCAGTGCTAGGGGGACAGTCGGTAGCGCGAGCTCCTACGAGCAGTACTTC	CSARGTVGSASSYEQYF
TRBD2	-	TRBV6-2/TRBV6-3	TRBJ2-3	TGTGCCAGCAGTTTGGAATTAGCGGGAACAGATACGCAGTATTTT	CASSLELAGTDTQYF
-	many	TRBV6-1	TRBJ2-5	TGTGCCAGCAGTTATTACGATCGAGAGACCCAGTACTTC	CASSYYDRETQYF
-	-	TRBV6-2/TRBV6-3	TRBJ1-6	TGTGCCAGCAGTTACTCCCTGGGGGTAGCGGGAGTGGTACTGCAGGATTCACCCCTCCACTTT	CASSYSLGVAGVVLQDSPLHF
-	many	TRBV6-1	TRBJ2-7	TGTGCCAGCAGAAAGGACACGGAATACTTC	CASRKDTEYF
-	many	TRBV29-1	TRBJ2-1	TGCAGCGTTGTGGGAGCCAAATACAATGAGCAGTTCTTC	CSVVGAKYNEQFF
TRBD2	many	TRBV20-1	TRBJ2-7	TGCAGTGCTAGACGTCTAGCGGGGACCTACGAGCAGTACTTC	CSARRLAGTYEQYF
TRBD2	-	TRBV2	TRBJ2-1	TGTGCCAGCAATGAGGGAGGGATGGGCATACTACCATCAGAGACCCAGTTCTTC	CASNEGGMGILPSETQFF
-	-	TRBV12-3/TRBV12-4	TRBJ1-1	TGTGCCAGCAGGGCCCCGGGACACCAAAACACTGAAGCTTTCTTT	CASRAPGHQNTEAFF
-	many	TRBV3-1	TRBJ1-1	TGTGCCAGCAGCCGTAGGCTCGTCGCTGCCACTGAAGCTTTCTTT	CASSRRLVAATEAFF
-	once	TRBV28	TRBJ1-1	TGTGCCAGCAGTTTAGGGGGTGACACTGAAGCTTTCTTT	CASSLGGDTEAFF
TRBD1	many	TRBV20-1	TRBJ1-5	TGCAGTGCTAGGGCTCCCACAGGGGGCAAGAATCAGCCCCAGCATTTT	CSARAPTGGKNQPQHF
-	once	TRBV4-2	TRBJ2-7	TGTGCCGGCAGCCAATCTATCCATCGGACAACTAGCCAGAGCTCCTACGAGCAGTACTTC	CAGSQSIHRTTSQSSYEQYF
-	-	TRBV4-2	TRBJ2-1	TGTGCCAGCAGTTTATCGAGAAGCAGTGAGCAGTTCTTC	CASSLSRSSEQFF
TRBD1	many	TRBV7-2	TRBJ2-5	TGTGCCAGCAGCGACAGGGTTGCCCAAGAGACCCAGTACTTC	CASSDRVAQETQYF
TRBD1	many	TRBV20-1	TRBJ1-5	TGCAGTGCTAGACGGCGGGACAGGGGGAGCAATCAGCCCCAGCATTTT	CSARRRDRGSNQPQHF
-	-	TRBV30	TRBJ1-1	TGTGCCTGGAGTGTTCTGGGACTTTCGAACACTGAAGCTTTCTTT	CAWSVLGLSNTEAFF
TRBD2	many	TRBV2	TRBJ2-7	TGTGCCAGCAGTCGTGACTGGGGGGGATCCTACGAGCAGTACTTC	CASSRDWGGSYEQYF
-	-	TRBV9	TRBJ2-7	TGTGCCAGCAGCGCGAAGGACTCAGTCGGGTACGAGCAGTACTTC	CASSAKDSVGYEQYF
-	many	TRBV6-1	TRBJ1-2	TGTGCCAGCATTCCGAGGTCGGGGCCTGGCTACACCTTC	CASIPRSGPGYTF
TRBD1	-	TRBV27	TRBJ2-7	TGTGCCAGCAGTCTCGACAGGGGAGGCTACGAGCAGTACTTC	CASSLDRGGYEQYF
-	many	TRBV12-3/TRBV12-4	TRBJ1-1	TGTGCCAGCAGTACCGGAACTGAAGCTTTCTTT	CASSTGTEAFF
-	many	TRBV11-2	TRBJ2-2	TGTGCCAGCAGCTTAGAGGGGGGGCTGAAAACCGGGGAGCTGTTTTTT	CASSLEGGLKTGELFF
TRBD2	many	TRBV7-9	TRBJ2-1	TGTGCCAGCAGCCGGGTTACTAGCGGGAGGACGCATGAGCAGTTCTTC	CASSRVTSGRTHEQFF
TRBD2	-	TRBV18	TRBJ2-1	TGTGCCAGCTCGACTGGGACTAGCGGCTACAATGAGCAGTTCTTC	CASSTGTSGYNEQFF
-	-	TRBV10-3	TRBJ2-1	TGTGCCATCAGTGACCCGCGGGACAATGAGCAGTTCTTC	CAISDPRDNEQFF
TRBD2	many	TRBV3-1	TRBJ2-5	TGTGCCAGCAGCCACGTAACTAGCGGGATTCCGGAGACCCAGTACTTC	CASSHVTSGIPETQYF
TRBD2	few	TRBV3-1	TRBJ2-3	TGTGCCAGCAGCCAAGTTTCAACTAGCGGGAGGCCTACCACAGATACGCAGTATTTT	CASSQVSTSGRPTTDTQYF
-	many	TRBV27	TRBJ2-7	TGTGCCAGCACTTCGAGTAGCGAACACCTCTACGAGCAGTACTTC	CASTSSSEHLYEQYF
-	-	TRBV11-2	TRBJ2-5	TGTGCCAGCAGCTTATTTGCACCAGAGACCCAGTACTTC	CASSLFAPETQYF
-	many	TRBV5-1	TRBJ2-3	TGCGCCAGCAGCTTAATGACCAGGGAAAGGTTTGAGCGGCCAGATACGCAGTATTTT	CASSLMTRERFERPDTQYF
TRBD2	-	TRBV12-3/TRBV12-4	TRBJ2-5	TGTGCCAGCAGCCTACAACCGGGGGGGGCCGGGGGAGAGACCCAGTACTTC	CASSLQPGGAGGETQYF